What follows are 25 T cell receptor beta chains derived from one specimen sequenced in a study of graft-versus-host responses after intestinal transplantation. Profiled with immunoSEQ multiplex PCR; TCRdb holds only in-frame clones, not every one. The sample has roughly 51,000 clones, 70% to 90% seen once. Their antigens remain unidentified. Sequenced here: unstimulated CD4+ T cells sorted from spleen or lymph node cells, sampled before transplant. The receptors here all came from a human donor who was the organ donor for an intestinal transplant.

This clone was seen once. The chain has TRBV5-1 and TRBJ2-3; D might be TRBD1 (6 bases). V shed 9 bases and J shed 3 bases, with 14 bases lying between them. From germline, CDR1 is SGHRS and CDR2 YFSETQ. The CDR3 consists of 13 residues. The CDR3 sequence: CAKKTGETDTQYF. CDR3 DNA sequence: TGCGCCAAGAAGACAGGTGAGACAGATACGCAGTATTTT.

V gene TRBV5-8 combines with J gene TRBJ2-2; 11 bases align to TRBD1. The CDR3 is made up of 16 amino acids. V lost 4 bases, J lost 1 base, and 3 bases stayed unmatched. The germline V gene encodes CDR1 SGHTS and CDR2 YDEGEE. The CDR3 spells CASSPGQGVNTGELFF. DNA for the CDR3: TGTGCCAGCAGCCCGGGACAGGGGGTGAACACCGGGGAGCTGTTTTTT.

This sequence joins TRBV5-1 and TRBJ2-1; TRBD1 might be the D (6 bases). Germline assignment: CDR1 SGHRS and CDR2 YFSETQ. The CDR3 extends over 15 amino acids. Trimming pared 4 bases from V and 8 bases from J, leaving 19 bases between. The CDR3 region is CASSPARGNFDEQFF. CDR3 in DNA: TGCGCCAGCAGCCCGGCCAGGGGTAATTTCGATGAGCAGTTCTTC. Full variable domain (rest looked up from reference TRBV5-1 and TRBJ2-1): KAGVTQTPRYLIKTRGQQVTLSCSPISGHRSVSWYQQTPGQGLQFLFEYFSETQRNKGNFPGRFSGRQFSNSRSEMNVSTLELGDSALYLCASSPARGNFDEQFFGPGTRLTVL.

This clone came up once. This sequence joins TRBV4-1 and TRBJ1-5; D remains unclear. Trimming pared 4 bases from V and 1 base from J, leaving 23 bases between. Germline values: CDR1 MGHRA, CDR2 YSYEKL. This CDR3 contains 19 residues. CDR3 amino acids: CASSRSPLMGPNSNQPQHF. Written as DNA, the CDR3 is TGCGCCAGCAGCCGATCCCCCTTAATGGGCCCCAACAGCAATCAGCCCCAGCATTTT.

The V and J genes are TRBV18 and TRBJ1-1; D not resolved. The CDR3 covers 13 residues. Germline-derived CDR1 and CDR2 are KGHSH and LQKENI. The V gene lost 2 bases and the J gene lost 7 bases, with 11 bases spanning the gap. The CDR3 DNA is TGTGCCAGCTCACCAGGGCAGTCTAATGAAGCTTTCTTT. It yields the protein CASSPGQSNEAFF.

This chain connects TRBV18 to TRBJ2-3, with 7 bases matching TRBD1. The CDR3 totals 18 residues. The V gene end was trimmed by 2 bases and the J gene end by 2 bases; junction bases not matched to a gene: 13. Germline V gene sequence: CDR1 KGHSH, CDR2 LQKENI. This chain's CDR3 is CASSPSLHTGVATDTQYF. CDR3 DNA sequence: TGTGCCAGCTCACCAAGCCTCCATACAGGGGTTGCCACAGATACGCAGTATTTT.

The rearrangement joins TRBV5-6 to TRBJ2-1; a weak D match, TRBD1 (6 bases). Germline V gene data show CDR1 as SGHDT and CDR2 as YYEEEE. The CDR3 sequence is 15 residues long. V dropped 5 bases and J dropped 1 base, with 13 bases sitting between them. As DNA, the CDR3 is TGTGCCAGCAGTTCCCGGACAGTATCCTACAATGAGCAGTTCTTC. Amino acid sequence: CASSSRTVSYNEQFF.

The chain carries TRBV6-5 and TRBJ2-1, with D tentatively TRBD1 (6 bases). The CDR3 covers 12 residues. Trimming shortened V by 2 bases and J by 10 bases, and 9 bases separated the two germline ends. Germline assignment: CDR1 MNHEY and CDR2 SVGAGI. This chain's CDR3 is CASSYPGVEQFF. The CDR3 bases are TGTGCCAGCAGTTACCCAGGGGTGGAGCAGTTCTTC.

The genes are TRBV5-1 and TRBJ1-3; D unclear. The V gene lost 1 base and the J gene lost 0 bases, with 11 bases spanning the gap. The CDR3 totals 16 residues. The germline V gene has CDR1 SGHRS and CDR2 YFSETQ. CDR3 amino acids: CASSLSGESSGNTIYF. For the CDR3, the DNA is TGCGCCAGCAGCTTGTCCGGGGAAAGCTCTGGAAACACCATATATTTT.

This clone was seen more than once but under ten times. V and J are TRBV30 and TRBJ1-1; possible D gene TRBD1, 5 bases. Germline V gives CDR1 GTSNPN, CDR2 SVGIG (reference sequence). With 3 bases removed from V and 0 bases from J, the gap between germline ends came to 11 bases. The CDR3 contains 14 residues. CDR3 DNA: TGTGCCTGGAGCAAGGACATAATGAACACTGAAGCTTTCTTT. This encodes CAWSKDIMNTEAFF.

The chain uses TRBV10-3 and TRBJ2-7, with 9 bases lining up with TRBD1. Germline-derived CDR1 and CDR2 are ENHRY and SYGVKD. Trimming at V came to 5 bases and at J to 2 bases, leaving 10 bases not matched to a gene. The CDR3 totals 16 residues. The CDR3 sequence is CAISPPRTGATYEQYF. As DNA, the CDR3 is TGTGCCATCAGTCCCCCCCGGACAGGGGCCACCTACGAGCAGTACTTC.

This chain joins TRBV30 and TRBJ2-6; 10 nucleotides line up with TRBD1. V was clipped by 0 bases and J by 16 bases; unmatched bases: 9. CDR3 length: 14 residues. CDR1 is GTSNPN, CDR2 SVGIG, per germline (reference sequence). The CDR3 region is CAWSVLGDRGFLTF. CDR3 DNA sequence: TGTGCCTGGAGTGTACTAGGGGACAGGGGTTTTCTGACTTTC.

This clone was recorded only once. This chain links TRBV28 with TRBJ1-1; perhaps TRBD1 as D (5 bases). The CDR3 sequence is 13 residues long. The germline gives CDR1 MDHEN, CDR2 SYDVKM. Trimming took 6 bases from V and 1 from J, leaving 9 bases between them. The CDR3 nucleotides read TGTGCCAGCAGACCGGGGGGGAACACTGAAGCTTTCTTT. Translation gives CASRPGGNTEAFF.

This chain uses TRBV19 with TRBJ2-1; 10 nucleotides line up with TRBD2. CDR1 and CDR2 from the germline V gene are LNHDA and SQIVND (reference sequence). The CDR3 has 20 amino acids. Germline trimming cut 3 bases from V and 7 bases from J; bases unmatched to any gene: 21. For the CDR3, the DNA is TGTGCCAGTAGTATGCACCCTCTGGCTAGCGGGAGTGGGGACGGGAATGAGCAGTTCTTC. Protein product: CASSMHPLASGSGDGNEQFF.

This clone came up once. This chain links TRBV2 with TRBJ2-1, with TRBD2 matching over 10 bases. Looked up from germline, CDR1 is SNHLY and CDR2 is FYNNEI. The CDR3 runs to 16 residues. With V trimmed by 3 bases and J by 6 bases, 8 bases remained unmatched. CDR3 sequence (DNA): TGTGCCAGCAGTGACCTAGCGGGAGCGGTCGTCAATGAGCAGTTCTTC. Translation gives CASSDLAGAVVNEQFF.

The rearrangement joins TRBV9 to TRBJ2-2, with D maybe TRBD2 (6 bases). CDR1 is SGDLS and CDR2 is YYNGEE in the germline V gene. This CDR3 has 15 residues. The V end lost 0 bases, the J end lost 8 bases, and 14 bases lay between the germline ends. CDR3 coding DNA: TGTGCCAGCAGCGTAGGTGCCGGGAGTCCTGGGGAGCTGTTTTTT. Encoded protein: CASSVGAGSPGELFF.

V is TRBV7-3 and J is TRBJ2-7, with 14 bases lining up with TRBD2. J was trimmed by 2 bases and V by 5 bases; bases with no gene match: 8. CDR3 length: 17 residues. CDR1 and CDR2 (germline): SGHTA, FQGTGA. For the CDR3, the DNA is TGTGCCAGCAGCCCGGCGGGGACTAGCGGGAGAACCTACGAGCAGTACTTC. This sequence encodes CASSPAGTSGRTYEQYF. Supplemented by reference TRBV7-3 and TRBJ2-7, the full variable domain reads GAGVSQTPSNKVTEKGKYVELRCDPISGHTALYWYRQSLGQGPEFLIYFQGTGAADDSGLPNDRFFAVRPEGSVSTLKIQRTERGDSAVYLCASSPAGTSGRTYEQYFGPGTRLTVT.

The V and J genes are TRBV10-1 and TRBJ2-3; TRBD2 might be the D (5 bases). Trimming shortened V by 0 bases and J by 2 bases, and 9 bases separated the two germline ends. Looked up from germline, CDR1 is WNHNN and CDR2 is SYGVQD (reference sequence). There are 15 residues in the CDR3. CDR3 region: CASSESGVLTDTQYF. The CDR3 DNA is TGCGCCAGCAGTGAGTCGGGAGTCCTCACAGATACGCAGTATTTT.

This clone was seen just once. The chain recombines TRBV27 with TRBJ1-1, with D unresolved. The CDR3 has 14 residues. V lost 2 bases, J lost 0 bases, and 7 bases lay in between. The germline V gene encodes CDR1 MNHEY and CDR2 SMNVEV (reference sequence). The CDR3 is CASSLNRLNTEAFF. DNA for the CDR3: TGTGCCAGCAGTTTAAACAGATTGAACACTGAAGCTTTCTTT.

The chain joins TRBV10-3 to TRBJ1-3, with D hard to call. Trimming removed 10 bases from V and 0 bases from J, with 19 bases in between. Per the germline V gene, CDR1 is ENHRY and CDR2 is SYGVKD. The CDR3 spans 16 residues. CDR3 DNA: TGTGCCACCCGTGAGTCTCCATTGAGCTCTGGAAACACCATATATTTT. This sequence encodes CATRESPLSSGNTIYF.

The gene calls are TRBV27 and TRBJ2-3, with 9 bases aligning to TRBD2. The CDR3 loop spans 14 amino acids. Trimming cost V 6 bases and J 4 bases; bases outside gene matches: 5. The germline V gene has CDR1 MNHEY and CDR2 SMNVEV (reference sequence). The CDR3 sequence: CASSRSGSPDTQYF. The CDR3 DNA reads TGTGCCAGCAGCCGTAGCGGGAGTCCAGATACGCAGTATTTT.

The genes are TRBV7-9 and TRBJ2-1; D perhaps matches TRBD2 (6 bases). CDR1 and CDR2 from the germline V gene are SEHNR and FQNEAQ (reference sequence). There are 14 residues in the CDR3. Trimming pared 5 bases from V and 4 bases from J, leaving 12 bases between. This chain's CDR3 is CASSRDFLYNEQFF. The CDR3 DNA is TGTGCCAGCAGCAGGGACTTCTTATACAATGAGCAGTTCTTC.

This clone was seen a few times. The chain couples TRBV4-3 to TRBJ1-4; 11 bases line up with TRBD1. The CDR3 totals 16 residues. V shed 3 bases, J shed 5 bases, and the junction held 5 bases outside the gene matches. Germline assignment: CDR1 LGHNA and CDR2 YSLEER. CDR3 coding DNA: TGCGCCAGCAGCCAGGGACAGGGGGTAGGAAATGAAAAACTGTTTTTT. Amino acids: CASSQGQGVGNEKLFF.

The count of this clone is one. The V gene is TRBV7-2, the J gene TRBJ2-7, with TRBD2 identical over 9 bases. The germline V gene has CDR1 SGHTA and CDR2 FQGNSA. The length of the CDR3 is 11 residues. With V trimmed by 6 bases and J by 7 bases, 1 base remained unmatched. CDR3 loop: CASRAGGEQYF. The CDR3 bases are TGTGCCAGCAGAGCGGGAGGAGAGCAGTACTTC.

The chain employs TRBV19 and TRBJ1-1, with D hard to call. The germline gives CDR1 LNHDA, CDR2 SQIVND (reference sequence). Trimming removed 0 bases from V and 5 bases from J, with 7 bases in between. The CDR3 has 13 residues. For the CDR3, the DNA is TGTGCCAGTAGTATAGATCACAGTACTGAAGCTTTCTTT. Its protein is CASSIDHSTEAFF. Full variable domain (missing parts from reference TRBV19 and TRBJ1-1): DGGITQSPKYLFRKEGQNVTLSCEQNLNHDAMYWYRQDPGQGLRLIYYSQIVNDFQKGDIAEGYSVSREKKESFPLTVTSAQKNPTAFYLCASSIDHSTEAFFGQGTRLTVV.